In its sample, the clone carrying this T cell receptor beta chain was seen a few times. Its target is not known. TCRdb fed the 5' RACE reads into MiXCR, producing one record per CDR3 protein. This table has approximately 94,000 distinct CDR3 sequences, about 4.6% appearing once. Time point denoted: sample taken at primary tumor resection. Sequencing was performed on whole RNA extracted from tumor and nontumor lung tissue, or from frozen PBMC, and the material was left unsorted. The data were obtained in a study of spatial heterogeneity in lung cancer. Study results and limitations: Tumoral mutation counts were tracked by counts of expanded intratumoral alpha and beta TCRs.

CDR3 size: 15 residues. V gave up 5 bases and J gave up 10 bases; unmatched junction bases: 10. Here the sequenced sample was lung tumor tissue, taken at surgery. This chain uses TRBV12-3 or TRBV12-4 with TRBJ1-6; 8 nucleotides align to TRBD1. The receptor's source is a male donor with early-stage non-small cell lung cancer. The CDR3 nucleotides read TGTGCCAGCAGTCCCACCGGACAGGGATACTCACCCCTCCACTTT. Its protein is CASSPTGQGYSPLHF.